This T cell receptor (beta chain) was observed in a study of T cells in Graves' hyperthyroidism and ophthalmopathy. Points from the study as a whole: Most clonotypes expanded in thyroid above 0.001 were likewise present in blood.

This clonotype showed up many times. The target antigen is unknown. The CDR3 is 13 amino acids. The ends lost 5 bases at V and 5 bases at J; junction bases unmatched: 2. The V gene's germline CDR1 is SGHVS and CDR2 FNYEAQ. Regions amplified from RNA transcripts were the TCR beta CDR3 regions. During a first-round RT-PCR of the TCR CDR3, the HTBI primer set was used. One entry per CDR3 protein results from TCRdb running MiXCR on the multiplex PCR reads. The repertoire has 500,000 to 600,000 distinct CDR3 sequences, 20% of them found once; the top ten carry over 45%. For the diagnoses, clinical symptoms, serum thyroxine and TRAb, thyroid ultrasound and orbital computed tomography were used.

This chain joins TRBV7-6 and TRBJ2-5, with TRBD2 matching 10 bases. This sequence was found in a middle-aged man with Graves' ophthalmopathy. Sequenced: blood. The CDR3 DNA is TGTGCCAGCAGCCCGGGACTAGCGGAGACCCAGTACTTC. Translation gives CASSPGLAETQYF.